This entry concerns a single T cell receptor (beta chain). No cognate antigen has been identified for it. Qualities for individual bases were not recorded, and no much larger clone is one base off. This entry comes from a study of blood T cell repertoires in COVID-19 (dated by TCRdb to 2018 to 2021). About the investigation overall: Samples covering the acute and convalescent phases of COVID-19 were provided by collaborators in the United States, Italy and Spain. The prospective study material was composed of cDNA or gDNA derived from T cells, B-cell-depleted T cells, or PBMCs. The sample metadata nearly always contained a de-identified subject ID, COVID-19 status, age in years and sex. Deeply sampled blood TCRbeta repertoires from subjects exposed to, actively infected with, or recovered from COVID-19 were included in the dataset. The samples were drawn from the first 160 participants of the ongoing ImmuneRACE study and from 1,200 or so subjects provided by 6 global collaborators. A freely available public database, intended as a resource for researchers studying the immune response to SARS-CoV-2, is where the repertoires were released. Where available, HLA class I and class II types were obtained from metadata supplied by the sample provider rather than from assay-based typing. Summary of the overall study and its limitations: How much clinical and demographic metadata was included differed by source and by participant, and the metadata was provided uncurated.

The immunoSEQ Assay, a bias-controlled multiplex PCR, was used to amplify TCRbeta CDR3 regions from genomic DNA. From the authors' description of their analysis: The number of nucleated cells in each sample was estimated by amplification of reference gene primers within the assay. To quantify the absolute abundance of each unique TCRbeta CDR3 rearrangement, sequence reads were collapsed and filtered. For each sample, productive Simpson clonality was calculated as the square root of Simpson's diversity index across productive rearrangements. Sourced from immuneACCESS, this table was stored by TCRdb with only in-frame sequences that have V and J called. A share of the clones is absent; for the studies checked, an unresolved V gene accounts for under half, and the remainder has no known explanation. For V, J and clone size, that table is used; D and trimming come from the DNA. Across this sample there are a few hundred thousand clones, with 85% seen only once. Approximately 4.1% of the sample is held by the ten biggest clonotypes.

The CDR3 runs 14 residues from the cysteine to the phenylalanine. The read is trimmed to its CDR3 DNA, 42 bases read in frame from base 1. CDR1 and CDR2 are drawn from the germline V gene: SGHAT, FQNNGV. The junction shows trimming of 0 bases on V and 5 bases on J, plus 9 bases between the germline ends. Whole blood was collected in K2EDTA tubes by collaborating institutions according to the institutions' own protocols. For TCRbeta analysis, collaborators shipped samples in one of three forms: frozen whole blood, isolated PBMCs, or DNA extracted from either of those sample types. The clonotype originates from a woman aged 50 to 65 with active or convalescent COVID-19. Sequencing used peripheral blood. The chain is assembled from TRBV11-2 and TRBJ2-3; a tentative D match to TRBD2 spans 6 bases. The CDR3 amino acid sequence is: CASSLDRGKDTQYF. The DNA is as follows: TGTGCCAGCAGCTTAGATCGGGGGAAAGATACGCAGTATTTT. Supplemented by the reference TRBV11-2 and TRBJ2-3 proteins around the CDR3, the complete variable domain is EAGVAQSPRYKIIEKRQSVAFWCNPISGHATLYWYQQILGQGPKLLIQFQNNGVVDDSQLPKDRFSAERLKGVDSTLKIQPAKLEDSAVYLCASSLDRGKDTQYFGPGTRLTVL.